The rows below give T cell receptor beta chains drawn from one sample of a study of OX40 agonist ivuxolimab in advanced cancers. The repertoire was sequenced with immunoSEQ multiplex PCR; TCRdb's copy has only in-frame clones and lacks some. The data hold some 58,000 clones, with about 85% observed a single time. The specimen was CD4+ or CD8+ T cells sorted from blood, collected in a trial of the OX40 agonist ivuxolimab. The source is an adult with an advanced solid tumor such as melanoma, head and neck, liver or kidney cancer. The CDR3 runs from the conserved cysteine through the conserved F or W. A D gene is named only where the DNA matches it firmly. Clone sizes are given selectively: once, few, many, or a class where the clone is expanded.

>NA|TRBV25-1|TRBJ2-7|TRBD1
CASSGWGTGNYEQYF
TGTGCCAGCAGTGGTTGGGGGACAGGGAACTACGAGCAGTACTTC
>few|TRBV4-1|TRBJ2-6|NA
CASSQDRSGANVLTF
TGCGCCAGCAGCCAAGACAGGTCTGGGGCCAACGTCCTGACTTTC
>NA|TRBV7-3|TRBJ2-1|TRBD1
CASSFTGTVPNNEQFF
TGTGCCAGCAGCTTCACCGGGACAGTCCCTAACAATGAGCAGTTCTTC
>NA|TRBV10-3|TRBJ2-5|TRBD2
CAISEGLAGGETQYF
TGTGCCATCAGTGAGGGACTAGCGGGTGGAGAGACCCAGTACTTC
>NA|TRBV5-1|TRBJ2-1|TRBD1
CASSPRQGGWLNNEQFF
TGCGCCAGCAGCCCCCGACAGGGCGGTTGGCTTAACAATGAGCAGTTCTTC
>NA|TRBV19|TRBJ2-5|NA
CASSRSWGQETQYF
TGTGCCAGTAGTCGATCCTGGGGCCAAGAGACCCAGTACTTC
>NA|TRBV5-4|TRBJ2-7|NA
CASSFDRGEYEQYF
TGTGCCAGCAGCTTCGATAGGGGAGAATACGAGCAGTACTTC
>once|TRBV14|TRBJ2-7|NA
CASSQDAYEQYF
TGTGCCAGCAGCCAAGACGCCTACGAGCAGTACTTC
>NA|TRBV29-1|TRBJ2-7|NA
CSVAVGGSNEQYF
TGCAGCGTTGCTGTGGGAGGATCCAACGAGCAGTACTTC
>NA|TRBV5-1|TRBJ2-2|NA
CASSLLGANTGELFF
TGCGCCAGCAGCTTGTTGGGCGCGAACACCGGGGAGCTGTTTTTT
>NA|TRBV11-2|TRBJ2-5|TRBD2
CASSLVAGGETQYF
TGTGCCAGCAGCTTAGTTGCGGGAGGGGAGACCCAGTACTTC
>NA|TRBV11-2|TRBJ2-3|NA
CASSRRDTLLDTQYF
TGTGCCAGCAGCCGCCGGGACACATTATTAGATACGCAGTATTTT
>NA|TRBV11-2|TRBJ2-1|TRBD1
CASSGPGQGIYNEQFF
TGTGCCAGCAGCGGACCGGGACAGGGAATTTACAATGAGCAGTTCTTC
>NA|TRBV11-2|TRBJ2-1|TRBD1
CASSLSRGNYNEQFF
TGTGCCAGCAGCTTGAGCAGGGGGAACTACAATGAGCAGTTCTTC
>NA|TRBV19|TRBJ2-1|TRBD1
CASSIPGTGGGYEQFF
TGTGCCAGTAGTATCCCCGGGACAGGGGGCGGGTATGAGCAGTTCTTC
>NA|TRBV15|TRBJ2-1|NA
CATSRGQAARNEQFF
TGTGCCACCAGCAGAGGGCAGGCGGCCCGCAATGAGCAGTTCTTC
>once|TRBV7-3|TRBJ2-1|NA
CASSSVISDEQFF
TGTGCCAGCAGCTCAGTGATTTCGGATGAGCAGTTCTTC
>NA|TRBV5-6|TRBJ1-2|NA
CASSSLEARSYGYTF
TGTGCCAGCAGCTCCCTAGAGGCCCGCAGCTATGGCTACACCTTC
>once|TRBV5-1|TRBJ2-3|NA
CASSTGNTDTQYF
TGCGCCAGCAGTACGGGAAACACAGATACGCAGTATTTT
>NA|TRBV18|TRBJ2-1|NA
CASSPPWAPNEQFF
TGTGCCAGCTCACCACCGTGGGCGCCCAATGAGCAGTTCTTC
>few|TRBV27|TRBJ2-5|TRBD1
CASSHGTGTQETQYF
TGTGCCAGCAGTCACGGGACAGGGACCCAAGAGACCCAGTACTTC
>NA|TRBV11-2|TRBJ2-5|TRBD2
CASSPARTSGTETQYF
TGTGCCAGCAGCCCCGCGAGGACTAGCGGGACTGAGACCCAGTACTTC
>NA|TRBV19|TRBJ2-1|NA
CASSPGLRVQFF
TGTGCCAGTAGTCCAGGACTTCGAGTTCAGTTCTTC
>NA|TRBV19|TRBJ2-1|NA
CASANWRSGSSYNEQFF
TGTGCCAGCGCAAATTGGCGTAGCGGTAGCTCCTACAATGAGCAGTTCTTC
>NA|TRBV11-3|TRBJ2-1|TRBD2
CASSFTSGSGNEQFF
TGTGCCAGCAGCTTTACTAGCGGGAGTGGGAATGAGCAGTTCTTC
>few|TRBV5-4|TRBJ1-1|NA
CASSRGLGTEAFF
TGTGCCAGCAGTCGGGGGTTGGGGACTGAAGCTTTCTTT
>NA|TRBV7-3|TRBJ2-1|TRBD2
CASSLGGTSNEQFF
TGTGCCAGCAGCTTGGGAGGGACGTCGAATGAGCAGTTCTTC
>NA|TRBV30|TRBJ2-1|TRBD2
CAWAVTSGYNEQFF
TGTGCCTGGGCGGTCACTAGCGGTTACAATGAGCAGTTCTTC
>NA|TRBV7-9|TRBJ2-5|NA
CASSSRGQETQYF
TGTGCCAGCAGCTCAAGGGGGCAAGAGACCCAGTACTTC
>NA|TRBV7-3|TRBJ2-7|TRBD1
CASSPSGDRAYEQYF
TGTGCCAGCAGCCCATCCGGGGACAGAGCCTACGAGCAGTACTTC
>NA|TRBV7-2|TRBJ2-7|TRBD2
CASSRTGTSDEQYF
TGTGCCAGCAGCCGCACCGGGACTAGCGACGAGCAGTACTTC
>few|TRBV28|TRBJ2-5|NA
CASSLWGIGGIQTQYF
TGTGCCAGCAGTTTATGGGGCATAGGGGGAATTCAGACCCAGTACTTC
>NA|TRBV2|TRBJ2-1|NA
CASSAGPSYNEQFF
TGTGCCAGCAGTGCTGGCCCGTCCTACAATGAGCAGTTCTTC
>NA|TRBV6-6|TRBJ1-1|NA
CASSYSAGRTFF
TGTGCCAGCAGTTACTCCGCAGGTCGTACTTTCTTT
>once|TRBV28|TRBJ2-7|TRBD2
CASSRTSGRTSYEQYF
TGTGCCAGCAGCCGGACTAGCGGGAGGACTTCCTACGAGCAGTACTTC
>NA|TRBV11-2|TRBJ2-5|TRBD1
CASSPGTGETQYF
TGTGCCAGCAGTCCTGGGACAGGGGAGACCCAGTACTTC
>NA|TRBV28|TRBJ1-5|TRBD1
CASSPPGQGVSNQPQHF
TGTGCCAGCAGTCCACCGGGACAGGGGGTGAGCAATCAGCCCCAGCATTTT
>NA|TRBV15|TRBJ2-1|TRBD1
CATSAQGSNEQFF
TGTGCCACCAGCGCACAGGGGTCCAATGAGCAGTTCTTC
>NA|TRBV19|TRBJ1-2|TRBD1
CASSRQGNYGYTF
TGTGCCAGTAGTAGACAGGGAAACTATGGCTACACCTTC
>NA|TRBV18|TRBJ2-5|NA
CASSPGVGETQYF
TGTGCCAGCTCACCTGGGGTAGGGGAGACCCAGTACTTC
>NA|TRBV11-3|TRBJ2-3|NA
CASSFSGLTDTQYF
TGTGCCAGCAGCTTCTCGGGCCTTACAGATACGCAGTATTTT
>NA|TRBV6-1|TRBJ1-2|NA
CASTRDEPGGYTF
TGTGCCAGCACCCGGGACGAGCCGGGCGGCTACACCTTC
>NA|TRBV7-2|TRBJ1-4|NA
CASSLDRPNEKLFF
TGTGCCAGCAGCTTAGACAGACCTAATGAAAAACTGTTTTTT
>NA|TRBV11-3|TRBJ1-2|NA
CASSLGPEPFNYGYTF
TGTGCCAGCAGCTTGGGACCAGAACCTTTTAACTATGGCTACACCTTC
>NA|TRBV7-9|TRBJ1-2|TRBD1
CASSLGDRPVYGYTF
TGTGCCAGCAGCTTAGGGGACAGGCCGGTCTATGGCTACACCTTC
>NA|TRBV6-5|TRBJ2-7|TRBD1
CASSYPGQGAREQYF
TGTGCCAGCAGCTATCCGGGACAGGGGGCAAGAGAGCAGTACTTC
>NA|TRBV29-1|TRBJ2-2|TRBD2
CSVVAGGPSGELFF
TGCAGCGTAGTAGCGGGAGGGCCTTCCGGGGAGCTGTTTTTT
>NA|TRBV11-2|TRBJ1-2|NA
CASSFQRLNYGYTF
TGTGCCAGCAGCTTTCAGAGACTTAACTATGGCTACACCTTC
>NA|TRBV28|TRBJ2-1|NA
CASSPAEERDEQFF
TGTGCCAGCAGTCCCGCGGAGGAGAGGGATGAGCAGTTCTTC
>NA|TRBV10-2|TRBJ2-2|TRBD2
CASSLPGLAGGGDTGELFF
TGCGCCAGCAGTTTACCGGGACTAGCGGGAGGTGGGGACACCGGGGAGCTGTTTTTT
>few|TRBV9|TRBJ1-2|NA
CASSTQDNYGYTF
TGTGCCAGCAGCACACAAGACAACTATGGCTACACCTTC
>once|TRBV11-2|TRBJ2-2|TRBD2
CASSLSGANTGELFF
TGTGCCAGCAGCTTAAGCGGGGCGAACACCGGGGAGCTGTTTTTT